Reported below is one TCR beta chain. There is no known antigen for this receptor. No base quality values were provided; no much bigger clone lies one nucleotide off. The collaborating institutions used their own protocols to collect whole blood in K2EDTA tubes. For TCRbeta analysis, collaborators shipped samples in one of three forms: frozen whole blood, isolated PBMCs, or DNA extracted from either of those sample types. The immunoSEQ Assay, a bias-controlled multiplex PCR, was used to amplify TCRbeta CDR3 regions from genomic DNA. As for the authors' bioinformatics: Within the assay, amplification of reference gene primers was used to estimate how many nucleated cells each sample contained. To quantify the absolute abundance of each unique TCRbeta CDR3 rearrangement, sequence reads were collapsed and filtered. For each sample, productive Simpson clonality was calculated as the square root of Simpson's diversity index across productive rearrangements. The immuneACCESS repertoire file appears here via TCRdb, limited to in-frame rearrangements. These files lack a portion of the clones; in checked studies, under half of the deficit traces to unresolved V genes, and the cause of the others is not known. V and J calls and clone size are copied from that table; D and trimming were computed from the DNA. The sample table holds hundreds of thousands of clones, of which around 80% were seen once. The top ten clonotypes cover 10% of the sample.

The sample is drawn from a study of blood T cell repertoires in COVID-19 (dated by TCRdb to about 2020). Notes on the research overall: Samples covering the acute and convalescent phases of COVID-19 were provided by collaborators in the United States, Italy and Spain. The material from the prospective study consisted of cDNA or gDNA derived from T cells, B-cell-depleted T cells, or PBMCs. Subjects who had been exposed to COVID-19, were actively infected with it, or had recovered from it provided the deeply sampled blood TCRbeta repertoires that made up the dataset. A freely available public database, intended as a resource for researchers studying the immune response to SARS-CoV-2, is where the repertoires were released. Samples were obtained from the ongoing ImmuneRACE study (first 160 participants) and from 1,254 subjects provided by 6 global collaborators. Sample metadata almost always included a de-identified subject ID, COVID-19 status, age in years and sex. Where available, HLA class I and class II types were obtained from metadata supplied by the sample provider rather than from assay-based typing. Broad study findings and their caveats: The amount of clinical and demographic metadata varied by source and participant and was provided uncurated.

The CDR3 sequence holds 14 residues, the cysteine and phenylalanine included. Only the CDR3 DNA is retained, 42 bases long and in frame from the first base. Deletion took 3 bases off V and 2 bases off J, with a span of 8 bases between the germline ends. Looking up the germline V gene yields CDR1 SGHRS and CDR2 YFSETQ. The rearrangement joined TRBV5-1 to TRBJ2-2; the D region possibly corresponds to TRBD2 (5 bases align). This sequence was found in a woman older than 75 with acute or convalescent COVID-19. Sequences were obtained from peripheral blood. In nucleotide form, the sequence is TGCGCCAGCAGCTCGGGGTTTAACACCGGGGAGCTGTTTTTT. Protein translation: CASSSGFNTGELFF.